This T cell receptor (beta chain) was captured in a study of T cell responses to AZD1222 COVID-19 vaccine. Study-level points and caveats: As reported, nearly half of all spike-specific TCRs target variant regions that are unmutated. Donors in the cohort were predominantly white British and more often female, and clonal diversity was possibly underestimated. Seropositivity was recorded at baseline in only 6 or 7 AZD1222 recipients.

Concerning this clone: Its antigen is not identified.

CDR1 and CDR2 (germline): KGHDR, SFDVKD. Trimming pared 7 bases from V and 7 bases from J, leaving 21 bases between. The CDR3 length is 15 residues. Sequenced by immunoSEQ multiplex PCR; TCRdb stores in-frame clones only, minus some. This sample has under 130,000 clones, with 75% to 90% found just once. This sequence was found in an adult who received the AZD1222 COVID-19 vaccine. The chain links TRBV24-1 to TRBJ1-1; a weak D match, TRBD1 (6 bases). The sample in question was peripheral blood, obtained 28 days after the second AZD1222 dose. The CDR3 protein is CATRSGQGLGYEAFF. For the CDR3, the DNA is TGTGCCACCAGATCGGGGCAGGGGCTAGGTTATGAAGCTTTCTTT.